Listed below are T cell receptor beta chains from one sample, sequenced in a study of Graves' ophthalmopathy and Graves' hyperthyroidism. TCRdb re-analysed the multiplex PCR reads in MiXCR, keeping a single row per CDR3 protein. The data contain hundreds of thousands of distinct CDR3 sequences, over 40% of them singletons. The source material was peripheral blood. The source of these receptors is an adult man with Graves' ophthalmopathy. CDR3s include the opening cysteine and the closing phenylalanine or tryptophan.

CDR3aa	v_gene
CASSPGRDNQPQHF	TRBV12-3/TRBV12-4
CASNPRDKSGETQYF	TRBV2
CASSQGGFGGWDYGYTF	TRBV7-9
CASSPPGDRQIYEQYF	TRBV7-9
CSVEGGLADRSYEQYF	TRBV29-1
CASSLAGPLHF	TRBV7-9
CASTLGQASNQPQHF	TRBV12-3/TRBV12-4
CATSESGGNQPQHF	TRBV24-1
CASSQVIRGGPYEQYF	TRBV14
CAISEPGTTSSYEQYF	TRBV10-3
CASTSTGVNTEAFF	TRBV19
CASSGHRSGVYEQYF	TRBV2
CASSAQGRSSYEQYF	TRBV25-1
CAISYSDSGANVLAF	TRBV6-5
CAILGASRNGYTF	TRBV12-3/TRBV12-4
CSLGQGKVGNQPQHF	TRBV29-1
CASTGDGTGELFF	TRBV2
CASSPGTSGGIETQYF	TRBV19
CASTEQGADGYTF	TRBV25-1
CAIKRGSNQPQHF	TRBV10-3
CSVETRGSGYTF	TRBV29-1
CAGSNYGGNNSPLHF	TRBV5-1
CASSRQTGGEETQYF	TRBV7-8
CASSSPLLLGETQYF	TRBV5-4
CSAPQGRGGYEQYF	TRBV20-1
CASSASSRGGRDSPLHF	TRBV9
CASSVDENNEQFF	TRBV9
CAISFQGIGEAFF	TRBV10-3
CASSDTQNSNQPQHF	TRBV2
CSASGQGLRDYGYTF	TRBV20-1
CASSLGQVYGYTF	TRBV19
CAINRQGNSPLHF	TRBV10-3
CSARVLSSGGHQETQYF	TRBV20-1
CASSYYSGNTGELFF	TRBV24-1
CAIRPREGNEQFF	TRBV10-3
CASRSGGGPEETQYF	TRBV7-2
CASSSELAGGPVAGELFF	TRBV2
CSVEAMNTEAFF	TRBV29-1
CAISKRDRGRETQYF	TRBV10-3
CASSFGQGSLIEKLFF	TRBV12-3/TRBV12-4
CASNREGSPLHF	TRBV12-3/TRBV12-4
CSAAGGGMRAYGYTF	TRBV20-1
CASSLAQDLAF	TRBV7-9
CATTGHANTEAFF	TRBV24-1
CASRTRPAGELFF	TRBV2
CSGNRANTEAFF	TRBV20-1
CASSLPSHKGGLQETQYF	TRBV5-1
CASSSGRDTIYF	TRBV7-2
CASSLGTGRASYEQYF	TRBV7-9
CASSTLGGNTEAFF	TRBV12-3/TRBV12-4
CASSLGFSGDVYGYTF	TRBV7-6
CATAGVGDTQYF	TRBV24-1
CASRLVGGAGETQYF	TRBV7-8
CATSDPGSSYNEQFF	TRBV24-1
CASSLSTRAGNTIYF	TRBV7-8
CASSIRLVEKLFF	TRBV19
CASSQDPGQGQSGMAFF	TRBV4-2
CASSVDRGANEKLFF	TRBV2
CASSLQGPRQPQYF	TRBV25-1
CASSLTGRKNQPQHF	TRBV7-8